This T cell receptor beta chain was sequenced in a study of early T cells in non-severe SARS-CoV-2 infection. To note about this clonotype: The antigen remains unidentified.

TCRdb fed the 5' RACE reads into MiXCR, producing one record per CDR3 protein. The sample holds about 83,000 distinct CDR3 sequences, about 10% seen once. General study points: CD4 and private specificities were missed by VDJdb matching, which favored anti-spike CD8 responses.

This sequence was found in an adult who was a healthcare worker with PCR-confirmed SARS-CoV-2 infection or an uninfected control (not recorded which). The sequenced sample was whole blood, obtained at baseline.

The CDR3 DNA reads TGTGCCAGCAGTTTATCCACAGGGATTGGTGGTGAAGCTTTCTTT. This codes for CASSLSTGIGGEAFF. The chain recombines TRBV12-3 or TRBV12-4 with TRBJ1-1, with D possibly being TRBD1 (6 bases). CDR3 length: 15 amino acids. V shed 2 bases and J shed 7 bases, with 17 bases lying between them.